These 23 T cell receptor beta chains share one sample of origin, sequenced in a study of PD-1 blockade in classical Hodgkin lymphoma. Data came from immunoSEQ multiplex PCR; TCRdb stores just in-frame clones and leaves some out. There are about 84,000 clones in the sample; about nine tenths occur only once, and roughly a fifth lies in the top ten. No patient escaped relapse after autologous stem cell transplantation, and brentuximab vedotin exposure varied. Sequences were derived from peripheral blood mononuclear cells (PBMCs), sampled at baseline. These receptor sequences come from a human donor with classical Hodgkin lymphoma.

This chain joins TRBV11-1 and TRBJ2-1, with TRBD2 as a possible D gene (5 bases). The CDR3 loop spans 16 amino acids. Germline-derived CDR1 and CDR2 are SGHAT and FQDESV (reference sequence). V was pared by 2 bases and J by 0 bases, with 11 bases between. CDR3 amino acids: CASSLSRRSSYNEQFF. In DNA, the CDR3 is TGTGCCAGCAGCTTATCCCGGAGGAGCTCCTACAATGAGCAGTTCTTC.

The chain joins TRBV19 to TRBJ1-2, with 9 bases that match TRBD1. The CDR3 extends over 13 amino acids. Germline assignment: CDR1 LNHDA and CDR2 SQIVND (reference sequence). V was clipped by 6 bases and J by 8 bases; unmatched bases: 7. Here the CDR3 reads CASRRRDREGYTF. Written as DNA, the CDR3 is TGTGCCAGTAGGCGCCGGGACAGGGAAGGCTACACCTTC.

The chain is built from TRBV5-1 and TRBJ2-7; D is possibly TRBD1 (5 bases). The CDR3 length is 11 residues. The V and J ends lost 4 bases and 12 bases respectively, with 14 bases between them. Germline V gene lookup returns CDR1 SGHRS and CDR2 YFSETQ. The CDR3 sequence is CASSQGSSRYF. CDR3 nucleotide sequence: TGCGCCAGCAGCCAGGGCTCGAGTAGGTACTTC.

The chain uses TRBV5-6 and TRBJ1-3, with D perhaps TRBD1 (5 bases). Germline assignment: CDR1 SGHDT and CDR2 YYEEEE. V gave up 0 bases and J gave up 7 bases, with 17 bases separating them. The CDR3 is 16 amino acids. The DNA for the CDR3 is TGTGCCAGCAGCTTGGACTCAGGGTTGACCCGGAACACCATATATTTT. It codes for CASSLDSGLTRNTIYF.

J is TRBJ2-5 and V is TRBV9; D perhaps matches TRBD2 (6 bases). Germline CDR1 SGDLS, CDR2 YYNGEE. The CDR3 loop spans 15 amino acids. Deletions cut 4 bases from V and 5 bases from J, with 18 bases between. The DNA of the CDR3 is TGTGCCAGCAGCCCTTCGGCGGGATCGGGGGAGACCCAGTACTTC. As protein: CASSPSAGSGETQYF. Together with reference TRBV9 and TRBJ2-5, the CDR3 gives the full variable domain: DSGVTQTPKHLITATGQRVTLRCSPRSGDLSVYWYQQSLDQGLQFLIQYYNGEERAKGNILERFSAQQFPDLHSELNLSSLELGDSALYFCASSPSAGSGETQYFGPGTRLLVL.

The rearrangement joins TRBV11-2 to TRBJ1-1; 12 nucleotides match TRBD1. V was pared by 1 base and J by 11 bases, with 11 bases of the junction left unmatched. Germline-derived CDR1 and CDR2 are SGHAT and FQNNGV. CDR3 size: 16 residues. The CDR3 DNA is TGTGCCAGCAGCTTAGTGGGGACAGGGGGCTTGAGGGATGCTTTCTTT. Protein: CASSLVGTGGLRDAFF.

The V call is TRBV6-5, the J call TRBJ2-2; D is undetermined. The V gene's germline CDR1 is MNHEY and CDR2 SVGAGI. Between the trimmed V and J ends, which lost 7 bases and 2 bases, there was a span of 8 bases. This CDR3 is built from 13 residues. The CDR3 is CASMEPNTGELFF. DNA for the CDR3: TGTGCCAGCATGGAGCCAAACACCGGGGAGCTGTTTTTT.

The chain employs TRBV4-1 and TRBJ2-7; D not resolved. Germline V gene data show CDR1 as MGHRA and CDR2 as YSYEKL. The CDR3 runs to 16 residues. Trimming cost V 1 base and J 4 bases, with 17 bases left between them. The CDR3 DNA reads as TGCGCCAGCAGCCAAGGAGACAAGGCCCCACCGTACGAGCAGTACTTC. It specifies CASSQGDKAPPYEQYF.

The chain carries TRBV7-2 and TRBJ2-1; D not resolved. This CDR3 has 11 residues. The germline gives CDR1 SGHTA, CDR2 FQGNSA. V was clipped by 5 bases and J by 4 bases, with 3 bases between them. The CDR3, as DNA: TGTGCCAGCAGCCCGTACAATGAGCAGTTCTTC. It encodes CASSPYNEQFF.

The rearrangement uses TRBV7-9 and TRBJ1-4; D gene unclear. Germline CDR1 SEHNR, CDR2 FQNEAQ (reference sequence). The CDR3 is 17 amino acids. V was clipped by 2 bases and J by 8 bases, with 21 bases between them. This CDR3 reads CASSLPPGQPAWEKLFF. CDR3 in DNA: TGTGCCAGCAGCTTACCCCCTGGGCAGCCGGCATGGGAAAAACTGTTTTTT.

This rearrangement joins TRBV30 to TRBJ2-1, with 13 bases lining up with TRBD2. The CDR3 extends over 17 amino acids. Trimming cost V 0 bases and J 4 bases; bases outside gene matches: 6. The germline CDR1 and CDR2 sequences are GTSNPN and SVGIG (reference sequence). The CDR3, as DNA: TGTGCCTGGAGTGTACTCTGGACTAGCGGGAGATACAATGAGCAGTTCTTC. Residues: CAWSVLWTSGRYNEQFF.

The V and J genes are TRBV19 and TRBJ1-1, with D possibly TRBD1 on 6 matching bases. The CDR3 is 16 amino acids. Germline V CDR1 and CDR2: LNHDA, SQIVND (reference sequence). Trimming shortened V by 0 bases and J by 1 base, and 12 bases separated the two germline ends. DNA for the CDR3: TGTGCCAGTAGTATAGAGTCTCGGGGACAGAACACTGAAGCTTTCTTT. This codes for CASSIESRGQNTEAFF.

This CDR3 reads CASSPGPIHTEAFF. The CDR3 region has the DNA TGCGCCAGCAGCCCAGGCCCCATACACACTGAAGCTTTCTTT. The chain is built from TRBV4-3 and TRBJ1-1; D not certain. The CDR3 spans 14 residues. Trimming took off 4 bases at V and 3 bases at J, with 12 bases between the two ends. CDR1 is LGHNA, CDR2 YSLEER, per germline.

The chain couples TRBV10-2 to TRBJ1-1; D remains ambiguous. CDR1 is WSHSY, CDR2 SAAADI, per germline. V was clipped by 4 bases and J by 6 bases, with 15 bases between them. This CDR3 has 14 amino acids. The CDR3: CASSASDGGAEAFF. The CDR3 coding sequence is TGCGCCAGCAGTGCGTCGGACGGCGGGGCTGAAGCTTTCTTT.

J is TRBJ2-2 and V is TRBV11-3, with a weak D call TRBD2 (5 bases). Germline V CDR1 and CDR2: SGHNT, YENEEA. Trimming pared 3 bases from V and 0 bases from J, leaving 5 bases between. The CDR3 sequence is 14 residues long. The CDR3: CASSLDSNTGELFF. In DNA, the CDR3 is TGTGCCAGCAGCTTGGACTCGAACACCGGGGAGCTGTTTTTT.

The genes are TRBV4-3 and TRBJ2-1; the match to TRBD1 covers 7 bases. The V gene end was trimmed by 4 bases and the J gene end by 4 bases; junction bases not matched to a gene: 13. There are 17 residues in the CDR3. Germline V gene data show CDR1 as LGHNA and CDR2 as YSLEER. As DNA, the CDR3 is TGCGCCAGCAGCCCTTCCGAGACAGGGTCAACATACAATGAGCAGTTCTTC. This sequence encodes CASSPSETGSTYNEQFF.

This chain joins TRBV5-1 and TRBJ2-1, with D possibly TRBD2 on 5 matching bases. The CDR3 contains 16 residues. Germline V gene sequence: CDR1 SGHRS, CDR2 YFSETQ. V was shortened by 0 bases and J by 6 bases, with 16 bases between the two germline ends. The CDR3 bases are TGCGCCAGCAGCTTGGGAGGACTCCAAGGTTCCAATGAGCAGTTCTTC. Translation gives CASSLGGLQGSNEQFF. The whole variable domain, filled in from reference TRBV5-1 and TRBJ2-1, reads KAGVTQTPRYLIKTRGQQVTLSCSPISGHRSVSWYQQTPGQGLQFLFEYFSETQRNKGNFPGRFSGRQFSNSRSEMNVSTLELGDSALYLCASSLGGLQGSNEQFFGPGTRLTVL.

J is TRBJ2-3 and V is TRBV10-1; 7 bases map to TRBD1. The junction had 5 bases not matched to a gene; V was cut back by 4 bases and J by 4 bases. This CDR3 has 14 amino acids. Germline CDR1 is WNHNN and CDR2 is SYGVQD (reference sequence). In DNA form, the CDR3 reads TGCGCCAGCAGTGTCCGGACAGGAGCAGATACGCAGTATTTT. Its translation: CASSVRTGADTQYF.

The chain has TRBV13 and TRBJ2-7, with 7 bases fitting TRBD2. The CDR3 spans 14 residues. After removal of 5 bases from V and 4 bases from J, the junction contained 8 bases not matched to a gene. Germline CDR1 PRHDT, CDR2 FYEKMQ (reference sequence). As DNA, the CDR3 is TGTGCCAGCAGCAGAGCGGAGCGGGATTACGAGCAGTACTTC. The encoded protein is CASSRAERDYEQYF.

This clone was seen a single time. The rearrangement uses TRBV29-1 and TRBJ2-3; either TRBD1 or TRBD2 may supply D (5 bases each). From germline, CDR1 is SQVTM and CDR2 ANQGSEA. V was cut by 2 bases and J by 0 bases, with 15 bases left in between. CDR3 length: 16 amino acids. CDR3 bases: TGCAGCGTTGAATCTTACGGGGCTGGGAGCACAGATACGCAGTATTTT. It encodes CSVESYGAGSTDTQYF.

V is TRBV5-5 and J is TRBJ1-5; D is perhaps TRBD1 (6 bases). This CDR3 spans 15 amino acids. Germline CDR1 reads SGHKS; CDR2 reads YYEKEE (reference sequence). Trimming pared 4 bases from V and 0 bases from J, leaving 11 bases between. The CDR3 is CASSRTDYSNQPQHF. DNA for the CDR3: TGTGCCAGCAGCAGGACAGATTATAGCAATCAGCCCCAGCATTTT.

The genes are TRBV28 and TRBJ2-1, with D maybe TRBD2 (5 bases). This CDR3 contains 16 residues. Germline CDR1 reads MDHEN; CDR2 reads SYDVKM. The V end was cut by 4 bases, the J end by 0 bases, with 13 bases between. The CDR3 loop reads CASSSLGSSSYNEQFF. The CDR3 nucleotides read TGTGCCAGCAGTTCGCTAGGGAGTAGCTCCTACAATGAGCAGTTCTTC.

Of note for this clone: This sample also contains other DNA sequences that code for the same CDR3. The rearrangement uses TRBV28 and TRBJ2-7; TRBD1 is a possible D gene (5 bases). Germline CDR1 and CDR2: MDHEN and SYDVKM. This CDR3 region has 12 residues. The V gene lost 6 bases and the J gene lost 3 bases, with 9 bases spanning the gap. DNA for the CDR3: TGTGCCAGCAGCCCAGGGTTCTACGAGCAGTACTTC. Translation: CASSPGFYEQYF.